The 31 T cell receptor beta chains presented below share a single source sample, sequenced in a study of shared clonotypes between healthy human individuals. Assay: immunoSEQ multiplex PCR; the TCRdb copy retains only in-frame clones and omits some. The table includes a few hundred thousand clones, 96% detected once. The specimen was memory CD8+ T cells sorted from blood. The subset was: CD45RO+ cells pooled with CCR7-negative TemRA cells. These receptors were collected from a young man in good health.

This chain connects TRBV7-9 to TRBJ2-3; no reliable D call. The V end lost 5 bases, the J end lost 0 bases, and 6 bases lay between the germline ends. CDR1 and CDR2 (germline): SEHNR, FQNEAQ (reference sequence). This CDR3 is built from 13 residues. The CDR3 here is CASSARSTDTQYF. CDR3 nucleotides: TGTGCCAGCAGCGCCCGGAGCACAGATACGCAGTATTTT.

The rearrangement uses TRBV9 and TRBJ1-4; TRBD1 might be the D (6 bases). CDR3 length equals 15 residues. From germline, CDR1 is SGDLS and CDR2 YYNGEE. V lost 0 bases, J lost 3 bases, and 9 bases lay in between. CDR3 residues: CASSVDRAPNEKLFF. The DNA for the CDR3 is TGTGCCAGCAGCGTAGACAGGGCCCCTAATGAAAAACTGTTTTTT.

The rearrangement uses TRBV4-1 and TRBJ2-1; TRBD2 agrees at 7 bases. Germline CDR1 reads MGHRA; CDR2 reads YSYEKL. The V and J ends lost 3 bases and 8 bases, in that order; junction bases with no gene match: 1. This CDR3 comprises 12 residues. As DNA, the CDR3 is TGCGCCAGCAGCCAGACTAGCCATGAGCAGTTCTTC. Translated, it gives CASSQTSHEQFF.

The chain has TRBV10-2 and TRBJ1-2; 7 nucleotides agree with TRBD1. J lost 5 bases, V lost 2 bases, and 5 bases had no gene match. In germline, CDR1 is WSHSY, CDR2 SAAADI. This CDR3 is 14 amino acids long. The CDR3 loop reads CASSEGQALYGYTF. As DNA, the CDR3 is TGCGCCAGCAGTGAGGGACAGGCCCTTTATGGCTACACCTTC.

The V call is TRBV5-1, the J call TRBJ2-3; 10 positions agree with TRBD2. V was pared by 4 bases and J by 3 bases, with 11 bases of the junction left unmatched. The germline V gene has CDR1 SGHRS and CDR2 YFSETQ. The CDR3 is 17 amino acids. The CDR3 DNA follows: TGCGCCAGCAGCCCCGCTGCTAGCGGGAGATGGACAGATACGCAGTATTTT. As protein: CASSPAASGRWTDTQYF.

The V and J genes are TRBV19 and TRBJ1-2; D gene unclear. V lost 0 bases, J lost 7 bases, and 9 bases lay in between. The CDR3 has 13 residues. Per the germline V gene, CDR1 is LNHDA and CDR2 is SQIVND (reference sequence). The DNA of the CDR3 is TGTGCCAGTAGTATAGATCGCACGGCTGGCTACACCTTC. It specifies CASSIDRTAGYTF.

The chain recombines TRBV19 with TRBJ2-1; D is undetermined. Germline CDR1 LNHDA, CDR2 SQIVND (reference sequence). The CDR3 is 13 amino acids. Between the trimmed V and J ends, which lost 3 bases and 8 bases, there was a span of 11 bases. CDR3 coding DNA: TGTGCCAGTAGTATGCGGTCCCGGGATGAGCAGTTCTTC. This codes for CASSMRSRDEQFF.

V and J are TRBV27 and TRBJ2-5; D is unclear. The CDR3 covers 14 residues. Germline values: CDR1 MNHEY, CDR2 SMNVEV (reference sequence). Deletions cut 2 bases from V and 0 bases from J, with 7 bases between. The CDR3 sequence is CASSLGWNQETQYF. The CDR3 DNA is TGTGCCAGCAGTTTAGGTTGGAACCAAGAGACCCAGTACTTC.

V is TRBV4-2 and J is TRBJ2-7, with D possibly TRBD2 on 6 matching bases. This CDR3 spans 14 amino acids. CDR1 and CDR2 (germline): LGHNA, YNFKEQ. The ends were cut back, 3 bases at V and 1 base at J, with 10 bases in the middle. CDR3 bases: TGTGCCAGCAGCCACAGGACTAAATCCTACGAGCAGTACTTC. As protein: CASSHRTKSYEQYF.

CDR3 in amino acids: CASSIVGGGTDTQYF. The CDR3 bases are TGTGCCAGTAGTATCGTAGGAGGGGGCACAGATACGCAGTATTTT. V and J are TRBV19 and TRBJ2-3; tentatively, D is TRBD2 (6 bases). The V gene's germline CDR1 is LNHDA and CDR2 SQIVND (reference sequence). The V end was cut by 3 bases, the J end by 1 base, with 11 bases between. There are 15 residues in the CDR3.

The J gene is TRBJ2-3, the V gene TRBV9; TRBD2 matches 8 bases. The V and J ends lost 4 bases and 2 bases, in that order; junction bases with no gene match: 9. Germline V gene data show CDR1 as SGDLS and CDR2 as YYNGEE. This CDR3 contains 16 residues. The CDR3 DNA reads as TGTGCCAGCAGCCCCCAGCGGGGGCTTTTCACAGATACGCAGTATTTT. Its translation is CASSPQRGLFTDTQYF.

This CDR3 is CASSWGTGTYNEQFF. As DNA, the CDR3 is TGTGCCAGCAGCTGGGGGACAGGGACCTACAATGAGCAGTTCTTC. The chain carries TRBV7-3 and TRBJ2-1; TRBD1 agrees at 9 bases. Germline CDR1 SGHTA, CDR2 FQGTGA. The CDR3 spans 15 residues. The V segment lost 4 bases and the J segment 2 bases; nucleotides outside the gene matches: 3.

This sequence joins TRBV30 and TRBJ1-2, with D tentatively TRBD1 (6 bases). With 2 bases removed from V and 12 bases from J, the gap between germline ends came to 13 bases. This CDR3 is built from 11 residues. CDR1 and CDR2 (germline): GTSNPN, SVGIG (reference sequence). The CDR3 region is CAWSRRGLDTF. The CDR3 DNA follows: TGTGCCTGGAGTAGGCGGGGGCTTGACACCTTC. Full variable domain (missing parts from reference TRBV30 and TRBJ1-2): SQTIHQWPATLVQPVGSPLSLECTVEGTSNPNLYWYRQAAGRGLQLLFYSVGIGQISSEVPQNLSASRPQDRQFILSSKKLLLSDSGFYLCAWSRRGLDTFGSGTRLTVV.

This clone has only one observation. This chain joins TRBV4-1 and TRBJ2-5; 7 nucleotides agree with TRBD2. V dropped 0 bases and J dropped 10; count of bases not matched to a gene: 14. Germline CDR1 and CDR2: MGHRA and YSYEKL. The CDR3 runs 16 residues. The CDR3 reads CASSQDNGGRRHGQYF. Written as DNA, the CDR3 is TGCGCCAGCAGCCAAGACAACGGCGGGAGACGGCATGGCCAGTACTTC.

The chain employs TRBV6-1 and TRBJ2-7; 8 bases are a match to TRBD2. CDR1 is MNHNS, CDR2 SASEGT, per germline. The trim removed 6 bases at V and 7 bases at J, leaving 11 bases unmatched. The length of the CDR3 is 14 residues. The CDR3 bases are TGTGCCAGCAGGGAGCGGGAGACCCCTAGGGAGCAGTACTTC. The encoded protein is CASRERETPREQYF.

The chain links TRBV6-6 to TRBJ2-3, with D hard to call. Germline V gene data show CDR1 as MNHNY and CDR2 as SVGAGI (reference sequence). The CDR3 contains 12 residues. Trimming took off 2 bases at V and 4 bases at J, with 4 bases between the two ends. The CDR3 protein is CASSYNADTQYF. CDR3 sequence (DNA): TGTGCCAGCAGTTACAACGCAGATACGCAGTATTTT.

The rearrangement links TRBV6-5 to TRBJ2-7; 10 nucleotides line up with TRBD1. Germline V CDR1 and CDR2: MNHEY, SVGAGI. This CDR3 has 15 amino acids. With 1 base clipped from V and 2 bases from J, the junction kept 2 bases outside the gene matches. CDR3 DNA: TGTGCCAGCAGTTACTGGGACAGGGGAGCCTACGAGCAGTACTTC. Protein product: CASSYWDRGAYEQYF.

The rearrangement joins TRBV6-6 to TRBJ2-7, with TRBD2 as a possible D gene (6 bases). Trimming stripped 6 bases from V and 5 bases from J, with 20 bases between. This CDR3 is 15 amino acids long. Germline V gene sequence: CDR1 MNHNY, CDR2 SVGAGI (reference sequence). CDR3 nucleotide sequence: TGTGCCAGCAGGAAACCTAGTGCGGGGTCCGACGAGCAGTACTTC. It specifies CASRKPSAGSDEQYF.

This chain uses TRBV5-8 with TRBJ2-1; 7 positions agree with TRBD2. This CDR3 contains 16 residues. The trim removed 3 bases at V and 4 bases at J, leaving 10 bases unmatched. CDR1 is SGHTS and CDR2 is YDEGEE in the germline V gene. CDR3 in DNA: TGTGCCAGCAGCTCTGAGTTCGAGCGGGATTACAATGAGCAGTTCTTC. Translating gives CASSSEFERDYNEQFF.

This chain links TRBV5-6 with TRBJ2-7, with D uncertain. V lost 2 bases to trimming and J lost 3 bases, with 15 bases between them. The CDR3 contains 15 residues. Germline CDR1 is SGHDT and CDR2 is YYEEEE. For the CDR3, the DNA is TGTGCCAGCAGCTTTCGAACGGGTTTGGGCTACGAGCAGTACTTC. This translates into CASSFRTGLGYEQYF.

The rearrangement links TRBV29-1 to TRBJ1-4; D is possibly TRBD1 (5 bases). CDR3 length: 12 amino acids. Trimming took off 4 bases at V and 4 bases at J, with 7 bases between the two ends. Germline V gives CDR1 SQVTM, CDR2 ANQGSEA. The CDR3 DNA follows: TGCAGCGTTGCAGGGTTTAATGAAAAACTGTTTTTT. The encoded protein is CSVAGFNEKLFF. Variable domain in full (rest from reference TRBV29-1 and TRBJ1-4): SAVISQKPSRDICQRGTSLTIQCQVDSQVTMMFWYRQQPGQSLTLIATANQGSEATYESGFVIDKFPISRPNLTFSTLTVSNMSPEDSSIYLCSVAGFNEKLFFGSGTQLSVL.

The chain carries TRBV9 and TRBJ2-7, with D tentatively TRBD1 or TRBD2 (5 bases each). The CDR3 is 15 amino acids. CDR1 is SGDLS and CDR2 is YYNGEE in the germline V gene. V was clipped by 0 bases and J by 2 bases, with 12 bases between them. The CDR3 here is CASSVGSGPAYEQYF. In DNA, the CDR3 is TGTGCCAGCAGCGTAGGTTCGGGACCGGCCTACGAGCAGTACTTC.

Regarding this clone: Other DNA variants within this sample encode the same CDR3. This sequence joins TRBV5-1 and TRBJ2-3; possible D gene TRBD2, 6 bases. Trimming stripped 0 bases from V and 2 bases from J, with 10 bases between. The CDR3 is made up of 15 amino acids. From germline, CDR1 is SGHRS and CDR2 YFSETQ. CDR3 DNA sequence: TGCGCCAGCAGCTTGGGTGCGGGGTCCACAGATACGCAGTATTTT. Its translation: CASSLGAGSTDTQYF.

This chain links TRBV4-2 with TRBJ2-7, with D possibly TRBD1 on 6 matching bases. This CDR3 contains 15 residues. From germline, CDR1 is LGHNA and CDR2 YNFKEQ. Trimming took 0 bases from V and 4 from J, leaving 13 bases between them. The CDR3: CASSQDGTWGYEQYF. The CDR3 region has the DNA TGTGCCAGCAGCCAAGACGGGACATGGGGATACGAGCAGTACTTC.

The chain employs TRBV7-3 and TRBJ2-7; D is possibly TRBD1 or TRBD2 (5 bases each). Trimming removed 0 bases from V and 3 bases from J, with 6 bases in between. This CDR3 region has 13 residues. CDR1 and CDR2 (germline): SGHTA, FQGTGA. Here the CDR3 DNA reads TGTGCCAGCAGCTTAACGAGGGGCTACGAGCAGTACTTC. Translation: CASSLTRGYEQYF.

V usage is TRBV2 and J usage is TRBJ1-5; D remains ambiguous. CDR1 and CDR2 (germline): SNHLY, FYNNEI. The CDR3 contains 16 residues. The V end was cut by 6 bases, the J end by 0 bases, with 15 bases between. This CDR3 is CASSSRWPNSNQPQHF. The CDR3 DNA reads TGTGCCAGCAGCTCCAGGTGGCCGAATAGCAATCAGCCCCAGCATTTT.

This chain connects TRBV27 to TRBJ2-7; 9 bases are shared with TRBD2. The CDR3 has 15 residues. CDR1 MNHEY and CDR2 SMNVEV come from the germline V gene (reference sequence). V shed 4 bases, J shed 2 bases, and the junction held 6 bases outside the gene matches. The DNA of the CDR3 is TGTGCCAGCAGTTCGCGGGAGGGTCAAACCTACGAGCAGTACTTC. This codes for CASSSREGQTYEQYF.

The DNA of the CDR3 is TGCGCCAGCAGCTTGGGGGACAGGAGTCTTTACGAGCAGTACTTC. As protein: CASSLGDRSLYEQYF. This rearrangement joins TRBV5-1 to TRBJ2-7; 8 nucleotides line up with TRBD1. V lost 0 bases and J lost 4; bases outside the gene matches: 6. The CDR3 length is 15 residues. Germline values: CDR1 SGHRS, CDR2 YFSETQ.

This rearrangement joins TRBV27 to TRBJ2-7; 8 bases map to TRBD1. The CDR3 length is 15 residues. V was clipped by 6 bases and J by 0 bases; unmatched bases: 7. The germline CDR1 and CDR2 sequences are MNHEY and SMNVEV (reference sequence). This CDR3 reads CASSRTGGISYEQYF. The CDR3 nucleotides read TGTGCCAGCAGCCGTACAGGGGGGATCTCCTACGAGCAGTACTTC.

As DNA, the CDR3 is TGTGCCATCAGCCCACGAGAGACAGGGATGAACACTGAAGCTTTCTTT. It codes for CAISPRETGMNTEAFF. The chain couples TRBV10-3 to TRBJ1-1; 7 bases are a match to TRBD1. CDR1 is ENHRY, CDR2 SYGVKD, per germline. The V gene end was trimmed by 6 bases and the J gene end by 0 bases; junction bases not matched to a gene: 10. This CDR3 spans 16 amino acids.

V gene TRBV14 combines with J gene TRBJ2-3; 7 bases fit TRBD2. The V gene end was trimmed by 4 bases and the J gene end by 4 bases; junction bases not matched to a gene: 8. This CDR3 is built from 15 residues. Germline V gene lookup returns CDR1 SGHDN and CDR2 FVKESK. The CDR3, as DNA: TGTGCCAGCAGCCCTCTACGTGGGAGGGCAGATACGCAGTATTTT. Protein: CASSPLRGRADTQYF. The full variable domain, in which reference TRBV14 and TRBJ2-3 provide the parts outside the CDR3, is EAGVTQFPSHSVIEKGQTVTLRCDPISGHDNLYWYRRVMGKEIKFLLHFVKESKQDESGMPNNRFLAERTGGTYSTLKVQPAELEDSGVYFCASSPLRGRADTQYFGPGTRLTVL.